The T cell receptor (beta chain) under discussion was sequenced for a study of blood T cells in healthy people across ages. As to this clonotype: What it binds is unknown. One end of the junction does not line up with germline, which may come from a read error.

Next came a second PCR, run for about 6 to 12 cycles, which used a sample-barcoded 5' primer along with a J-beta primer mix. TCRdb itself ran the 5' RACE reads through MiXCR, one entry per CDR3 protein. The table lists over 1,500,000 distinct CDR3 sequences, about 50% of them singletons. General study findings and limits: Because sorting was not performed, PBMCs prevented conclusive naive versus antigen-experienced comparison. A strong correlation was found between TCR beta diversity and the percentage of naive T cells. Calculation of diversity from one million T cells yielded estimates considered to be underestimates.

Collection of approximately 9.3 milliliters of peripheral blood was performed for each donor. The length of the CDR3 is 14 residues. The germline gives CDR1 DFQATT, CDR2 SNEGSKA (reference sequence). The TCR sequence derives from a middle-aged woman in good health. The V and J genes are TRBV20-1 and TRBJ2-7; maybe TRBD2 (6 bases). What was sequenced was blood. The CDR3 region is CSASDGLPPYGQYF. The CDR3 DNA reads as TGCAGTGCTAGCGACGGACTACCGCCCTACGGGCAGTACTTC.